The TCR beta chain under discussion was sequenced for a study of CD8 T cells in ankylosing spondylitis. Study findings and constraints: A number of the motif variants had already been described in reactive arthritis synovial fluid and blood. There was a TCR beta motif, made of several highly homologous variants, that appeared characteristic of ankylosing spondylitis blood.

Trimming removed 3 bases from V and 3 bases from J, with 12 bases in between. The CDR3 totals 13 residues. Per the germline V gene, CDR1 is DFQATT and CDR2 is SNEGSKA (reference sequence). The sample holds many counts of this clonotype. What it binds is unknown. In making TCR beta libraries, quantitative 5'-RACE with molecular barcodes was used. Each CDR3 protein is one row after TCRdb ran MiXCR on the 5' RACE reads. There are 200,000 to 250,000 distinct CDR3 sequences in the sample; about 10% occur only once, and less than 7.5% lies in the top ten. This receptor was taken from a male donor with ankylosing spondylitis or in good health (not recorded which). The chain recombines TRBV20-1 with TRBJ2-7; D not certain. The specimen sequenced was blood, either unsorted or a sorted T cell fraction (not recorded which). The CDR3 nucleotides are TGCAGTGCTAGGGGGTATGGGATCTACGAGCAGTACTTC. Translating gives CSARGYGIYEQYF.